A selection of T cell receptor beta chains follows, all from one sample in a study of vaccination and CD4 T cells after COVID-19. TCRdb reprocessed the PCR reads with MiXCR, giving one entry per CDR3 protein. In the table there are around 20,000 distinct CDR3 sequences, 30% to 40% of which are singletons. Their antigen targets remain unknown. Sequencing was done on a sample of cultured CD4+ T cells from blood. All receptors come from a human donor with COVID-19. CDR3s include the opening cysteine and the closing phenylalanine or tryptophan. D genes are given only for firm matches. Where a row states a size, it is once, few, many or the class of an expanded clone; other rows omit it.

v_call	clone_size	j_call	d_call	cdr3_nt	cdr3_aa
TRBV19	.	TRBJ2-6	.	TGTGCCAGTGGGGTCAGTAAGGGTGGGGCCAACGTCCTGACTTTC	CASGVSKGGANVLTF
TRBV21-1	.	TRBJ1-1	.	TGTGCCAGCAGCACCACCAGTTACAGCTTTGAAGCTTTCTTT	CASSTTSYSFEAFF
TRBV28	.	TRBJ1-5	.	TGTGCCAGCAGTTTAGGGGGTAAGCCCCAGCATTTT	CASSLGGKPQHF
TRBV19	.	TRBJ1-4	.	TGTGCCAGTAGTATCAACTTTCAGGGAAAACTGTTTTTT	CASSINFQGKLFF
TRBV15	.	TRBJ2-7	.	TGTGCCACCAGCAGAGGAGGCAGTAGCTCCTACGAGCAGTACTTC	CATSRGGSSSYEQYF
TRBV11-2	.	TRBJ2-1	TRBD1	TGTGCCAGCAGGACGACAGGGGTCGGGGTTCAGTTCTTC	CASRTTGVGVQFF
TRBV7-9	few	TRBJ2-5	.	TGTGCCAGCAGCCCCCTACCCCCCACCGGGACCCAGTACTTC	CASSPLPPTGTQYF
TRBV7-2	few	TRBJ2-7	.	TGTGCCAGCAGCTTGGGGCCAAGCGCCTACGAGCAGTACTTC	CASSLGPSAYEQYF
TRBV4-1	few	TRBJ1-2	.	TGCGCCAGCAGCCAAGATGGCATAGGGGGCTACACCTTC	CASSQDGIGGYTF
TRBV6-1	.	TRBJ1-4	TRBD1	TGTGCCAGCAGATCACAGGGGTATGAAAAACTGTTTTTT	CASRSQGYEKLFF
TRBV4-2	.	TRBJ1-1	TRBD1	TGTGCCAGCAGCCCGAGCCGGGGACAGGGGGTAGCTTTCTTT	CASSPSRGQGVAFF
TRBV5-6	.	TRBJ1-1	TRBD1	TGTGCCAGCAGCATGGACAGGGGAACGAACACTGAAGCTTTCTTT	CASSMDRGTNTEAFF
TRBV11-2	.	TRBJ1-6	.	TGTGCCAGCAGCTTGGGGGGGCCTAATTCACCCCTCCACTTT	CASSLGGPNSPLHF
TRBV2	few	TRBJ2-2	TRBD2	TGTGCCAGCAGCCGACTAGCGGGGTTGGGCGGGGAGCTGTTTTTT	CASSRLAGLGGELFF
TRBV11-3	.	TRBJ2-2	TRBD2	TGTGCCAGCAGCCCTGGACCGGCTAGCGGGGGGGCCCGGACCGGGGAGCTGTTTTTT	CASSPGPASGGARTGELFF
TRBV19	.	TRBJ1-4	TRBD1	TGTGCCAGTAGTATAAGGGGACAGGGGAGCGAACTGTTTTTT	CASSIRGQGSELFF
TRBV20-1	medium-sized	TRBJ1-6	.	TGCAGTGCTTGGAGGGGAGGGGATAATTCACCCCTCCACTTT	CSAWRGGDNSPLHF